This T cell receptor (beta chain) was identified during a study of identical twins. TCRdb independently ran MiXCR on the 5' RACE reads; one entry per CDR3 protein. In the table there are about 470,000 distinct CDR3 sequences, approximately 25% of which are singletons. This clonotype appeared a few times. V gave up 4 bases and J gave up 11 bases, with 11 bases separating them. Per germline, CDR1 SQVTM and CDR2 ANQGSEA. The CDR3 has 11 amino acids. These data were likewise used in another study, on T cells expressing NK-cell markers.

The chain uses TRBV29-1 and TRBJ1-4; TRBD1 is a possible D gene (5 bases). Material: CD4+ T cells sorted from blood. This TCR came from a woman between 18 and 29 years old in good health. CDR3 bases: TGCAGCGTTGCGGTGGGGACGAAACTGTTTTTT. Its translation is CSVAVGTKLFF.